A selection of T cell receptor beta chains follows, all from one sample in a study of T cell responses to AZD1222 COVID-19 vaccine. Profiling relied on immunoSEQ multiplex PCR, and the TCRdb table lists in-frame clones only, not all of them. The table shows around 150,000 clones, with about 90% occurring only once. Sequenced here: peripheral blood, sampled 28 days after the second AZD1222 dose. These receptors all come from an adult who received the AZD1222 COVID-19 vaccine. Both conserved end residues are part of each CDR3. D genes are given only for firm matches. Rows may omit the clone size; those that give it use once, few, many or a size class.

16 | TRBJ2-3 | TRBV11-2 | - | - | TGTGCCAGCAGCTTAGGTCTCAAGGGAAGCACAGATACGCAGTATTTT | CASSLGLKGSTDTQYF
19 | TRBJ2-3 | TRBV27 | - | - | TGTGCCAGCAGTTCGCTTACGTCCGGGACAAGGATTAGCACAGATACGCAGTATTTT | CASSSLTSGTRISTDTQYF
15 | TRBJ1-6 | TRBV7-9 | TRBD1 | once | TGTGCCAGCAGCCTGGGACAGGGGAGGGTTTCACCCCTCCACTTT | CASSLGQGRVSPLHF
15 | TRBJ2-5 | TRBV9 | - | - | TGTGCCAGCAGCGTAGTATTGGCGGGACAAGAGACCCAGTACTTC | CASSVVLAGQETQYF
15 | TRBJ2-1 | TRBV29-1 | - | - | TGCAGCGTTGACTCGAGGGGCAGGGGCTACAATGAGCAGTTCTTC | CSVDSRGRGYNEQFF
18 | TRBJ2-3 | TRBV5-1 | TRBD2 | - | TGCGCCAGCAGCTTGGCCGGGACTAGCGGGGGGGCCACAGATACGCAGTATTTT | CASSLAGTSGGATDTQYF
14 | TRBJ1-1 | TRBV10-3 | - | - | TGTGCCACTCTGAGGGGGGGTGGGAACACTGAAGCTTTCTTT | CATLRGGGNTEAFF
15 | TRBJ1-3 | TRBV19 | - | - | TGTGCCAGTATTGACAGCGAACTCTCTGGAAACACCATATATTTT | CASIDSELSGNTIYF
14 | TRBJ1-2 | TRBV5-6 | - | - | TGTGCCAGCAGCTTGGGACGGCCCGCGAAGGGCTACACCTTC | CASSLGRPAKGYTF
14 | TRBJ2-3 | TRBV5-4 | TRBD1 | - | TGTGCCAGCAGCTTACAGGGGGCCACAGATACGCAGTATTTT | CASSLQGATDTQYF
13 | TRBJ2-7 | TRBV2 | - | few | TGTGCCAGCAGTGACAGGGGGAGGTACGAGCAGTACTTC | CASSDRGRYEQYF
16 | TRBJ2-2 | TRBV7-9 | - | few | TGTGCCAGCAGCTCCAATACAGGGTTGAGCACCGGGGAGCTGTTTTTT | CASSSNTGLSTGELFF
16 | TRBJ2-2 | TRBV5-5 | - | - | TGTGCCAGCAGCTTGGTAGTCGCAGGGGAATCCGGGGAGCTGTTTTTT | CASSLVVAGESGELFF
18 | TRBJ2-7 | TRBV7-9 | - | - | TGTGCCAGCAGCTTAGCCACCGGGCCCCGGCTAGCCTCCTACGAGCAGTACTTC | CASSLATGPRLASYEQYF
15 | TRBJ1-5 | TRBV2 | - | - | TGTGCCAGCAGCAGGGATTCGGGGGGCAATCAGCCCCAGCATTTT | CASSRDSGGNQPQHF
16 | TRBJ2-7 | TRBV6-5 | TRBD2 | - | TGTGCCAGCAGTTACTCGACTGCGGGAGCCGGTTACGAGCAGTACTTC | CASSYSTAGAGYEQYF
16 | TRBJ2-7 | TRBV10-2 | - | - | TGCGCCAGCAGTGATTATTCGGACTTGGGGGGGCGGGAGCAGTACTTC | CASSDYSDLGGREQYF
13 | TRBJ1-5 | TRBV5-8 | - | - | TGTGCCAGCAGCTTGGAACGGGGTCAGCCCCAGCATTTT | CASSLERGQPQHF
16 | TRBJ1-2 | TRBV19 | - | - | TGTGCCAGTAGTACCCGCCGGGGCCAGGGCTTCGGCGGCTACACCTTC | CASSTRRGQGFGGYTF
13 | TRBJ1-6 | TRBV28 | - | - | TGTGCCAGCACCGGGGCCAATAATTCACCCCTCCACTTT | CASTGANNSPLHF
15 | TRBJ2-7 | TRBV3-1/TRBV3-2 | - | - | TGTGCCAGCAGCCAAGATTCCCAGTCACCCTACGAGCAGTACTTC | CASSQDSQSPYEQYF
14 | TRBJ1-3 | TRBV30 | - | - | TGTGCAGGGAGGGGGATTGTCTCTGGAAACACCATATATTTT | CAGRGIVSGNTIYF
16 | TRBJ2-6 | TRBV5-4 | TRBD1 | - | TGTGCCAGCAGCTTGAACAGGGGAGCTGGGGCCAACGTCCTGACTTTC | CASSLNRGAGANVLTF
16 | TRBJ1-6 | TRBV5-4 | - | few | TGTGCCAGCAGCCCCCGTCCTAACACAAATAATTCACCCCTCCACTTT | CASSPRPNTNNSPLHF
14 | TRBJ1-4 | TRBV5-1 | TRBD1 | few | TGCGCCAGCAGCTTGGGACAGGGGAATGAAAAACTGTTTTTT | CASSLGQGNEKLFF
16 | TRBJ2-2 | TRBV19 | TRBD2 | - | TGTGCCAGTATTGGCCTAGCGGGAGTGGGCACCGGGGAGCTGTTTTTT | CASIGLAGVGTGELFF
15 | TRBJ2-1 | TRBV19 | - | - | TGTGCCAGTAGTATCTCGACAGGCTCCTACAATGAGCAGTTCTTC | CASSISTGSYNEQFF
13 | TRBJ2-7 | TRBV5-1 | TRBD2 | many | TGCGCCAGCAGCTTAGGACTAGTTGCCGAGCAGTACTTC | CASSLGLVAEQYF
16 | TRBJ2-7 | TRBV4-1 | TRBD2 | few | TGCGCCAGCAGCCAAGGGACCGGGACTAGCTCTTGGGAGCAGTACTTC | CASSQGTGTSSWEQYF
13 | TRBJ1-2 | TRBV11-2 | - | - | TGTGCCAGCAGCTTTACAGAACTAAGCGGCTACACCTTC | CASSFTELSGYTF
13 | TRBJ1-5 | TRBV5-1 | - | once | TGCGCCAGCAGTGTTTGGGGCAATCAGCCCCAGCATTTT | CASSVWGNQPQHF
14 | TRBJ2-2 | TRBV5-1 | - | - | TGCGCCAGCAGCACGGACTTGAACACCGGGGAGCTGTTTTTT | CASSTDLNTGELFF
16 | TRBJ2-2 | TRBV11-3 | TRBD1 | - | TGTGCCAGCAGCCCCATTACAGGGGGCGAAACCGGGGAGCTGTTTTTT | CASSPITGGETGELFF
15 | TRBJ2-2 | TRBV19 | TRBD1 | - | TGCGCCAGTAGTCGCCGGGACAGGGACACCGGGGAGCTGTTTTTT | CASSRRDRDTGELFF
13 | TRBJ2-7 | TRBV3-1/TRBV3-2 | - | - | TGTGCCAGCAGCCAAGTAAAGACACGCGAGCAGTACTTC | CASSQVKTREQYF
14 | TRBJ2-7 | TRBV28 | - | - | TGTGCCAGCAGTTTACACCCTGCCCCCTACGAGCAGTACTTC | CASSLHPAPYEQYF
14 | TRBJ1-5 | TRBV30 | - | - | TGTGCCTGGAGTGAAGGGCTGGCGAATCAGCCCCAGCATTTT | CAWSEGLANQPQHF
15 | TRBJ2-1 | TRBV3-1/TRBV3-2 | TRBD1 | - | TGTGCCAGCAGCCGCGGACAGGGAAACTACAATGAGCAGTTCTTC | CASSRGQGNYNEQFF
14 | TRBJ1-2 | TRBV5-1 | - | - | TGCGCCAGCAGCCCCGGGGGGACTAACTATGGCTACACCTTC | CASSPGGTNYGYTF
14 | TRBJ2-2 | TRBV24-1 | - | - | TGTGCCACCCGCGACGGGGCGAACACCGGGGAGCTGTTTTTT | CATRDGANTGELFF
18 | TRBJ2-3 | TRBV5-1 | - | - | TGCGCCAGCAGCCTGCTACAGGGCGCCTCCACTAGCACAGATACGCAGTATTTT | CASSLLQGASTSTDTQYF
14 | TRBJ1-4 | TRBV6-5 | - | - | TGTGCCAGCAGGGTCGGCAGCCCTAATGAAAAACTGTTTTTT | CASRVGSPNEKLFF
14 | TRBJ1-2 | TRBV21-1 | - | - | TGTGCCAGCAGCCAGAACAGGGGAGTTTATGGCTACACCTTC | CASSQNRGVYGYTF
14 | TRBJ1-1 | TRBV28 | - | - | TGTGCCAGCAGTTTCACAGGGATTAGCGGTGAAGCTTTCTTT | CASSFTGISGEAFF
18 | TRBJ2-4 | TRBV5-3 | TRBD2 | once | TGTGCCAGAAGCTTGGGATGTCACGGGAGGACAGCCAAAAACATTCAGTACTTC | CARSLGCHGRTAKNIQYF